A selection of T cell receptor beta chains follows, all from one sample in a study of cytomegalovirus exposure and HLA in healthy donors. Using immunoSEQ multiplex PCR, the repertoire was profiled, and TCRdb retains in-frame clones only, with some absent. This sample has about 170,000 clones; 75% to 90% occur once, and the top ten carry roughly 4.5%. Sequenced material: PBMCs. These receptors came from a woman between 50 and 59 years old in good health and CMV-seropositive. CDR3s include the opening cysteine and the closing phenylalanine or tryptophan. Fields, in order: clone size, J gene, D gene, V gene, CDR3 protein, CDR3 DNA. The D gene is left open where the match is weak. Clone size appears in some rows only: once, few, many, or a class for an expanded clone.

abundance: once; j_gene: TRBJ2-1; d_gene: -; v_gene: TRBV19; CDR3aa: CASRGLLGIDEQFF; CDR3nt: TGTGCCAGTAGGGGACTTTTGGGAATCGATGAGCAGTTCTTC
abundance: -; j_gene: TRBJ2-2; d_gene: TRBD2; v_gene: TRBV7-9; CDR3aa: CASSFREGPRRTGELFF; CDR3nt: TGTGCCAGCAGTTTCCGGGAGGGCCCTCGTCGCACCGGGGAGCTGTTTTTT
abundance: -; j_gene: TRBJ1-2; d_gene: TRBD1; v_gene: TRBV10-3; CDR3aa: CAITREGTEAFYGYTF; CDR3nt: TGTGCCATCACCCGAGAGGGGACAGAGGCTTTCTATGGCTACACCTTC
abundance: -; j_gene: TRBJ2-7; d_gene: TRBD2; v_gene: TRBV5-1; CDR3aa: CASSRTLTSGVTYEQYF; CDR3nt: TGCGCCAGCAGCCGAACACTGACTAGCGGGGTCACCTACGAGCAGTACTTC
abundance: once; j_gene: TRBJ1-1; d_gene: -; v_gene: TRBV28; CDR3aa: CASSQVGFSGGTEAFF; CDR3nt: TGTGCCAGCAGCCAAGTTGGCTTCAGCGGGGGCACTGAAGCTTTCTTT
abundance: few; j_gene: TRBJ2-5; d_gene: -; v_gene: TRBV5-1; CDR3aa: CASSLGGPLGETQYF; CDR3nt: TGCGCCAGCAGCTTGGGGGGGCCCCTTGGCGAGACCCAGTACTTC
abundance: -; j_gene: TRBJ2-3; d_gene: TRBD1; v_gene: TRBV7-2; CDR3aa: CASSLGTGGFTDTQYF; CDR3nt: TGTGCCAGCAGCTTAGGTACAGGGGGGTTCACAGATACGCAGTATTTT
abundance: -; j_gene: TRBJ2-3; d_gene: -; v_gene: TRBV7-9; CDR3aa: CASSLDWGAADTQYF; CDR3nt: TGTGCCAGCAGCTTGGATTGGGGAGCGGCAGATACGCAGTATTTT
abundance: -; j_gene: TRBJ2-7; d_gene: TRBD1; v_gene: TRBV10-3; CDR3aa: CAIRIGQGGHYEQYF; CDR3nt: TGTGCCATCAGAATAGGACAGGGAGGTCACTACGAGCAGTACTTC
abundance: -; j_gene: TRBJ2-3; d_gene: -; v_gene: TRBV19; CDR3aa: CASSQQQQGADTQYF; CDR3nt: TGTGCCAGTAGTCAACAACAACAGGGCGCAGATACGCAGTATTTT
abundance: -; j_gene: TRBJ2-7; d_gene: -; v_gene: TRBV10-3; CDR3aa: CAISDKLYEQYF; CDR3nt: TGTGCCATCAGTGACAAACTCTACGAGCAGTACTTC
abundance: -; j_gene: TRBJ1-3; d_gene: -; v_gene: TRBV7-8; CDR3aa: CASSLARQANTIYF; CDR3nt: TGTGCCAGCAGCTTAGCGCGCCAGGCAAACACCATATATTTT
abundance: -; j_gene: TRBJ1-6; d_gene: -; v_gene: TRBV5-1; CDR3aa: CASSSEGGLNSPLHF; CDR3nt: TGCGCCAGCAGCTCCGAGGGAGGTCTTAATTCACCCCTCCACTTT
abundance: few; j_gene: TRBJ1-3; d_gene: TRBD1; v_gene: TRBV30; CDR3aa: CAWTMGQGPSGNTIYF; CDR3nt: TGTGCCTGGACAATGGGACAGGGACCTTCAGGAAACACCATATATTTT
abundance: -; j_gene: TRBJ1-2; d_gene: -; v_gene: TRBV4-3; CDR3aa: CASSQVYRTNYGYTF; CDR3nt: TGCGCCAGCAGCCAAGTCTACAGGACCAACTATGGCTACACCTTC
abundance: -; j_gene: TRBJ2-7; d_gene: TRBD2; v_gene: TRBV27; CDR3aa: CASSLSSGRASEQYF; CDR3nt: TGTGCCAGCAGTTTATCTAGCGGGAGGGCCAGTGAGCAGTACTTC
abundance: -; j_gene: TRBJ2-5; d_gene: TRBD2; v_gene: TRBV28; CDR3aa: CASWSRGGSETQYF; CDR3nt: TGTGCCAGCTGGTCTCGGGGGGGGAGCGAGACCCAGTACTTC
abundance: -; j_gene: TRBJ1-1; d_gene: TRBD1; v_gene: TRBV10-3; CDR3aa: CAIAGQGKGEAFF; CDR3nt: TGTGCCATCGCAGGACAGGGGAAAGGTGAAGCTTTCTTT
abundance: -; j_gene: TRBJ2-3; d_gene: TRBD2; v_gene: TRBV5-1; CDR3aa: CAITLWGLAGGQVSNTQYF; CDR3nt: TGCGCCATCACTCTTTGGGGACTAGCGGGGGGGCAGGTATCAAATACGCAGTATTTT
abundance: -; j_gene: TRBJ1-1; d_gene: -; v_gene: TRBV30; CDR3aa: CAWSPPGLQEAFF; CDR3nt: TGTGCCTGGAGTCCGCCGGGACTCCAAGAAGCTTTCTTT
abundance: once; j_gene: TRBJ1-5; d_gene: -; v_gene: TRBV28; CDR3aa: CASSSGDINQPQHF; CDR3nt: TGTGCCAGCAGTTCCGGGGACATCAATCAGCCCCAGCATTTT
abundance: -; j_gene: TRBJ1-4; d_gene: TRBD1; v_gene: TRBV28; CDR3aa: CASSPSFGTGGQKLFF; CDR3nt: TGTGCCAGCAGCCCGTCCTTCGGGACAGGGGGACAAAAACTGTTTTTT
abundance: -; j_gene: TRBJ1-6; d_gene: TRBD1; v_gene: TRBV4-1; CDR3aa: CASSQGDSDNSPLHF; CDR3nt: TGCGCCAGCAGCCAAGGGGACAGTGATAATTCACCCCTCCACTTT
abundance: -; j_gene: TRBJ2-3; d_gene: TRBD2; v_gene: TRBV6-4; CDR3aa: CASSSTSGGVTDTQYF; CDR3nt: TGTGCCAGCAGCTCGACTAGCGGGGGGGTCACAGATACGCAGTATTTT
abundance: once; j_gene: TRBJ2-7; d_gene: -; v_gene: TRBV30; CDR3aa: CAWSGAGLEQYF; CDR3nt: TGTGCCTGGAGTGGGGCGGGGCTCGAGCAGTACTTC
abundance: -; j_gene: TRBJ1-6; d_gene: -; v_gene: TRBV10-3; CDR3aa: CAIKGRNSPLHF; CDR3nt: TGTGCCATCAAAGGGAGGAATTCACCCCTCCACTTT
abundance: -; j_gene: TRBJ2-7; d_gene: -; v_gene: TRBV29-1; CDR3aa: CSVFTDSYEQYF; CDR3nt: TGCAGCGTGTTCACTGATTCCTACGAGCAGTACTTC
abundance: few; j_gene: TRBJ1-3; d_gene: -; v_gene: TRBV18; CDR3aa: CASSPVNSGNTIYF; CDR3nt: TGTGCCAGCTCACCAGTCAACTCTGGAAACACCATATATTTT
abundance: few; j_gene: TRBJ1-1; d_gene: -; v_gene: TRBV9; CDR3aa: CASSAGLGGRTEAFF; CDR3nt: TGTGCCAGCAGCGCCGGTTTGGGGGGGCGCACTGAAGCTTTCTTT
abundance: -; j_gene: TRBJ2-3; d_gene: -; v_gene: TRBV11-3; CDR3aa: CASSPTGTSTDTQYF; CDR3nt: TGTGCCAGCAGCCCCACCGGGACTAGCACAGATACGCAGTATTTT
abundance: -; j_gene: TRBJ2-7; d_gene: -; v_gene: TRBV5-1; CDR3aa: CASSRRDGNYEQYF; CDR3nt: TGCGCCAGCAGCCGGAGGGACGGGAACTACGAGCAGTACTTC
abundance: -; j_gene: TRBJ1-3; d_gene: TRBD1; v_gene: TRBV15; CDR3aa: CATSTRQGANTIYF; CDR3nt: TGTGCCACCAGCACCCGACAGGGGGCAAACACCATATATTTT
abundance: few; j_gene: TRBJ2-7; d_gene: -; v_gene: TRBV7-2; CDR3aa: CASSLLYEQYF; CDR3nt: TGTGCCAGCAGCTTACTCTACGAGCAGTACTTC
abundance: -; j_gene: TRBJ1-2; d_gene: TRBD1; v_gene: TRBV4-1; CDR3aa: CASSQRQGPNYGYTF; CDR3nt: TGCGCCAGCAGCCAACGACAGGGACCTAACTATGGCTACACCTTC
abundance: few; j_gene: TRBJ2-1; d_gene: TRBD2; v_gene: TRBV9; CDR3aa: CASSPSSGGAYNEQFF; CDR3nt: TGTGCCAGCAGCCCGAGCAGCGGGGGGGCTTACAATGAGCAGTTCTTC
abundance: -; j_gene: TRBJ1-1; d_gene: -; v_gene: TRBV7-8; CDR3aa: CASSLRSVNTEAFF; CDR3nt: TGTGCCAGCAGCTTACGCTCGGTGAACACTGAAGCTTTCTTT
abundance: few; j_gene: TRBJ2-7; d_gene: TRBD2; v_gene: TRBV7-2; CDR3aa: CASSLSSGLYEQYF; CDR3nt: TGTGCCAGCAGCTTATCTAGCGGACTATACGAGCAGTACTTC
abundance: -; j_gene: TRBJ1-2; d_gene: -; v_gene: TRBV27; CDR3aa: CASSSMDRVSGYTF; CDR3nt: TGTGCCAGCAGTAGCATGGACAGAGTGAGTGGCTACACCTTC
abundance: -; j_gene: TRBJ2-1; d_gene: -; v_gene: TRBV21-1; CDR3aa: CASSKGCGGPYNEQFF; CDR3nt: TGTGCCAGCAGCAAAGGCTGCGGGGGGCCCTACAATGAGCAGTTCTTC
abundance: few; j_gene: TRBJ2-7; d_gene: TRBD1; v_gene: TRBV5-1; CDR3aa: CASSWGQTKGEQYF; CDR3nt: TGCGCCAGCAGCTGGGGACAGACGAAAGGGGAGCAGTACTTC
abundance: -; j_gene: TRBJ1-6; d_gene: -; v_gene: TRBV2; CDR3aa: CASSEPSDSPLHF; CDR3nt: TGTGCCAGCAGTGAGCCCTCAGATTCACCCCTCCACTTT
abundance: -; j_gene: TRBJ1-1; d_gene: TRBD1; v_gene: TRBV7-2; CDR3aa: CASSPEGQGAAEAFF; CDR3nt: TGTGCCAGCAGCCCGGAGGGACAGGGGGCGGCCGAAGCTTTCTTT
abundance: -; j_gene: TRBJ1-1; d_gene: TRBD1; v_gene: TRBV27; CDR3aa: CASSLDRGNTEAFF; CDR3nt: TGTGCCAGCAGTTTGGACAGGGGGAACACTGAAGCTTTCTTT
abundance: once; j_gene: TRBJ2-7; d_gene: -; v_gene: TRBV5-1; CDR3aa: CASSLLQRNYEQYF; CDR3nt: TGCGCCAGCAGCTTATTACAACGAAACTACGAGCAGTACTTC
abundance: -; j_gene: TRBJ2-2; d_gene: -; v_gene: TRBV7-3; CDR3aa: CASSLLNTGELFF; CDR3nt: TGTGCCAGCAGCTTACTTAACACCGGGGAGCTGTTTTTT
abundance: few; j_gene: TRBJ2-3; d_gene: TRBD1; v_gene: TRBV19; CDR3aa: CASSVTGGADTQYF; CDR3nt: TGTGCCAGTAGCGTCACAGGGGGCGCGGATACGCAGTATTTT
abundance: -; j_gene: TRBJ1-4; d_gene: -; v_gene: TRBV25-1; CDR3aa: CASLSGVGEKLFF; CDR3nt: TGTGCCAGCCTTTCCGGGGTAGGGGAAAAACTGTTTTTT
abundance: -; j_gene: TRBJ1-1; d_gene: TRBD1; v_gene: TRBV6-5; CDR3aa: CASNRGQVNTEAFF; CDR3nt: TGTGCCAGCAACAGGGGTCAAGTGAACACTGAAGCTTTCTTT
abundance: -; j_gene: TRBJ2-4; d_gene: TRBD2; v_gene: TRBV2; CDR3aa: CASQPGLARNIQYF; CDR3nt: TGTGCCAGCCAGCCCGGACTAGCGAGAAACATTCAGTACTTC
abundance: few; j_gene: TRBJ2-1; d_gene: -; v_gene: TRBV5-1; CDR3aa: CASSSLAYNEQFF; CDR3nt: TGCGCCAGCAGCTCGCTAGCTTACAATGAGCAGTTCTTC
abundance: -; j_gene: TRBJ2-1; d_gene: -; v_gene: TRBV6-5; CDR3aa: CASSPWAGINEQFF; CDR3nt: TGTGCCAGCAGCCCCTGGGCGGGGATAAATGAGCAGTTCTTC
abundance: -; j_gene: TRBJ2-5; d_gene: -; v_gene: TRBV27; CDR3aa: CASRTTWTVEETQYF; CDR3nt: TGTGCCAGCAGGACGACGTGGACAGTGGAAGAGACCCAGTACTTC
abundance: -; j_gene: TRBJ2-1; d_gene: -; v_gene: TRBV7-2; CDR3aa: CASSLDHGAYNEQFF; CDR3nt: TGTGCCAGCAGCTTAGATCACGGAGCCTACAATGAGCAGTTCTTC
abundance: -; j_gene: TRBJ2-3; d_gene: -; v_gene: TRBV10-2; CDR3aa: CASSELRSTDTQYF; CDR3nt: TGCGCCAGCAGTGAGTTGCGAAGCACAGATACGCAGTATTTT
abundance: -; j_gene: TRBJ1-2; d_gene: -; v_gene: TRBV6-6; CDR3aa: CASSYAGSYGYTF; CDR3nt: TGTGCCAGCAGTTACGCGGGCAGCTATGGCTACACCTTC
abundance: -; j_gene: TRBJ2-2; d_gene: TRBD2; v_gene: TRBV5-1; CDR3aa: CASSRSGLAGLTGELFF; CDR3nt: TGCGCCAGCAGCCGGTCGGGACTAGCGGGGCTCACCGGGGAGCTGTTTTTT
abundance: -; j_gene: TRBJ1-2; d_gene: TRBD1; v_gene: TRBV7-8; CDR3aa: CASSSFSGTGIAWGYTF; CDR3nt: TGTGCCAGCAGCTCCTTCTCCGGGACAGGGATCGCATGGGGCTACACCTTC
abundance: once; j_gene: TRBJ2-1; d_gene: -; v_gene: TRBV7-2; CDR3aa: CASRASGGRENEQFF; CDR3nt: TGTGCCAGCCGAGCTTCAGGGGGGCGCGAGAATGAGCAGTTCTTC
abundance: -; j_gene: TRBJ1-5; d_gene: -; v_gene: TRBV5-1; CDR3aa: CASSLGSGQQPQHF; CDR3nt: TGCGCCAGCAGCTTGGGATCAGGGCAGCAGCCCCAGCATTTT
abundance: -; j_gene: TRBJ2-7; d_gene: TRBD2; v_gene: TRBV30; CDR3aa: CAWRYGGGAYEQYF; CDR3nt: TGTGCCTGGAGATATGGCGGGGGGGCGTACGAGCAGTACTTC